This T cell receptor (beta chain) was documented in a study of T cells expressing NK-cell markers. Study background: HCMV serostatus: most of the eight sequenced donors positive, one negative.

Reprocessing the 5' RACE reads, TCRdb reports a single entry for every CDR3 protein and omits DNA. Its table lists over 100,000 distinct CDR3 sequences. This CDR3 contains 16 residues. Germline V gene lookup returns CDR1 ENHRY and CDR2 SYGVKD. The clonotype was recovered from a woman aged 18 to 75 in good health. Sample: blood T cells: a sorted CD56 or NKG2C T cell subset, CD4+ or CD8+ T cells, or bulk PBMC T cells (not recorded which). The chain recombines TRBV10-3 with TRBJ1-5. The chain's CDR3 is CAISESASYSNQPQHF.